The rows below give T cell receptor beta chains drawn from one sample of a study of T-cell reconstitution after alpha-beta-depleted transplantation in children. TCRdb re-analysed the PCR reads in MiXCR, keeping a single row per CDR3 protein. The sample records just under 350,000 distinct CDR3 sequences, about 16% being singletons. The material was PBMCs, mostly from graft donor cells, obtained 360 days after TCRalphabeta/CD19-depleted stem cell transplant. Receptors originate from a male patient aged 2-9 years who had a stem cell transplant for acute lymphoblastic leukemia, so the T cells may come from the graft donor. Both conserved end residues are part of each CDR3. The D gene is left open where the match is weak. Size is omitted from some rows. Given values are once, few, many or a class for expanded clones.

d_gene,j_gene,abundance,v_gene,CDR3aa,CDR3nt
NA,TRBJ2-7,NA,TRBV2,CASSQLWTENYEQYF,TGTGCCAGCAGCCAACTTTGGACAGAGAACTACGAGCAGTACTTC
NA,TRBJ2-3,many,TRBV24-1,CATSDPQVPSTDTQYF,TGTGCCACCAGTGATCCGCAGGTACCTAGCACAGATACGCAGTATTTT
NA,TRBJ2-7,many,TRBV21-1,CASSKGHGSYEQYF,TGTGCCAGCAGCAAAGGCCACGGCTCCTACGAGCAGTACTTC
TRBD2,TRBJ2-7,many,TRBV11-2,CASSYYPKRGPPWSTHDEQYF,TGTGCCAGCAGCTACTACCCAAAGCGGGGGCCACCCTGGAGTACGCACGACGAGCAGTACTTC
NA,TRBJ1-4,NA,TRBV6-5,CASSYQMAGVNEKLFF,TGTGCCAGCAGTTACCAAATGGCTGGGGTGAATGAAAAACTGTTTTTT
TRBD2,TRBJ2-1,few,TRBV28,CASSLGSSGRGNEQFF,TGTGCCAGCAGTTTGGGCTCTAGCGGGAGGGGGAATGAGCAGTTCTTC
NA,TRBJ2-7,many,TRBV7-2,CASSLDREQYF,TGTGCCAGCAGCTTAGATCGGGAGCAGTACTTC
NA,TRBJ1-5,NA,TRBV5-8,CASSLVQPQHF,TGTGCCAGCAGCTTGGTTCAGCCCCAGCATTTT
NA,TRBJ2-1,NA,TRBV7-3,CASSLEPGAYNEQFF,TGTGCCAGCAGCTTAGAGCCCGGGGCGTACAATGAGCAGTTCTTC
NA,TRBJ2-7,few,TRBV4-3,CASSQVITHEQYF,TGCGCCAGCAGCCAAGTTATCACCCACGAGCAGTACTTC
TRBD2,TRBJ2-3,NA,TRBV7-3,CASSLRTRLSTDTQYF,TGTGCCAGCAGCTTAAGGACTAGGCTCAGCACAGATACGCAGTATTTT
TRBD2,TRBJ2-1,NA,TRBV9,CASSVEWEGYNEQFF,TGTGCCAGCAGCGTAGAGTGGGAGGGGTACAATGAGCAGTTCTTC
NA,TRBJ1-1,NA,TRBV28,CASSWTPWDTEAFF,TGTGCCAGCAGTTGGACGCCCTGGGACACTGAAGCTTTCTTT